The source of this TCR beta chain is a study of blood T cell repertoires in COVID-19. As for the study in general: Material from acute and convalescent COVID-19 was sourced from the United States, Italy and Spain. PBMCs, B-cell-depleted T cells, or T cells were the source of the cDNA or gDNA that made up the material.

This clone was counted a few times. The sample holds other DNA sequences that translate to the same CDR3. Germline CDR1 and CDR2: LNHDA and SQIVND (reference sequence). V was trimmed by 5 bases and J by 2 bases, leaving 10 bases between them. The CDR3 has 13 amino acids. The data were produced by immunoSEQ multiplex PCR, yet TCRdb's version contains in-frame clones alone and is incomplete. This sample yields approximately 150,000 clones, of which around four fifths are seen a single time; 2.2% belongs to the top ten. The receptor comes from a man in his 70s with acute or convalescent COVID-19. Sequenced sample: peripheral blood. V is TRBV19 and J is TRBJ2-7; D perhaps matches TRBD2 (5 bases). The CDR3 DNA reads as TGTGCCAGTAGTGTCACCGGGGCCTACGAGCAGTACTTC. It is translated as CASSVTGAYEQYF.